This TCR beta chain derives from a study of beta chain features in type 1 diabetes. Deletions cut 0 bases from V and 8 bases from J, with 14 bases between. The length of the CDR3 is 15 residues. Germline-derived CDR1 and CDR2 are LGHNA and YSLEER. The whole isolated RNA underwent reverse transcription, so sequencing captured expressed TCRB transcripts. Assay: immunoSEQ multiplex PCR; the TCRdb copy retains only in-frame clones and omits some. This sample carries under 900,000 clones, 17% of them seen once, and the ten largest clones take 0.02% to 0.025%. The sequenced sample was naive CD4+ T cells from blood. This TCR was sampled from a woman aged 18-29 years in good health. The V gene is TRBV4-3, the J gene TRBJ2-1, with D unresolved. The CDR3 sequence: CASSQEQGPTHEQFF. In nucleotides, the CDR3 is TGCGCCAGCAGCCAAGAACAAGGGCCTACCCATGAGCAGTTCTTC.